This T cell receptor beta chain was identified in a study of T cell responses to AZD1222 COVID-19 vaccine. General study points: Targets within unmutated variant regions were reportedly found for nearly half of spike-specific TCRs.

Measured with immunoSEQ multiplex PCR; TCRdb has only the in-frame clones, and not every one. Found here are approximately 150,000 clones, about nine tenths of them singletons; the top ten hold roughly 3.8%. Points on this clone: Its antigen is currently unknown.

Germline CDR1 GTSNPN, CDR2 SVGIG (reference sequence). With 2 bases removed from V and 9 bases from J, the gap between germline ends came to 8 bases. The CDR3 runs to 11 residues. This TCR derives from an adult who received the AZD1222 COVID-19 vaccine. The chain combines TRBV30 with TRBJ2-1; unclear D gene. This specimen consisted of peripheral blood, obtained 28 days after the second AZD1222 dose. CDR3 protein: CAWSPLREQFF. CDR3 in DNA: TGTGCCTGGAGTCCCCTACGTGAGCAGTTCTTC.